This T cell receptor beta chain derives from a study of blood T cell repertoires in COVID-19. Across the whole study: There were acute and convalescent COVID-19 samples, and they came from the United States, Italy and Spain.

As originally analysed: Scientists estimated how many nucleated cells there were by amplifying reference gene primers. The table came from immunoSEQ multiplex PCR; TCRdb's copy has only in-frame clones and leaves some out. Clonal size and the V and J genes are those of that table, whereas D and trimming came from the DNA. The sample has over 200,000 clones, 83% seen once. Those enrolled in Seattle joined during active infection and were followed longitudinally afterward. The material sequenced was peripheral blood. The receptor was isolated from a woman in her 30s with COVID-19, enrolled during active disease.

The CDR3 bases are TGTGCCACCAGTGATTCCCAGCGGGGCCTCACCGGGGAGCTGTTTTTT. Amino acid sequence: CATSDSQRGLTGELFF. The rearrangement joins TRBV24-1 to TRBJ2-2; 7 bases map to TRBD2. This CDR3 is 16 amino acids long. From germline, CDR1 is KGHDR and CDR2 SFDVKD. Trimming cost V 2 bases and J 4 bases; bases outside gene matches: 6.